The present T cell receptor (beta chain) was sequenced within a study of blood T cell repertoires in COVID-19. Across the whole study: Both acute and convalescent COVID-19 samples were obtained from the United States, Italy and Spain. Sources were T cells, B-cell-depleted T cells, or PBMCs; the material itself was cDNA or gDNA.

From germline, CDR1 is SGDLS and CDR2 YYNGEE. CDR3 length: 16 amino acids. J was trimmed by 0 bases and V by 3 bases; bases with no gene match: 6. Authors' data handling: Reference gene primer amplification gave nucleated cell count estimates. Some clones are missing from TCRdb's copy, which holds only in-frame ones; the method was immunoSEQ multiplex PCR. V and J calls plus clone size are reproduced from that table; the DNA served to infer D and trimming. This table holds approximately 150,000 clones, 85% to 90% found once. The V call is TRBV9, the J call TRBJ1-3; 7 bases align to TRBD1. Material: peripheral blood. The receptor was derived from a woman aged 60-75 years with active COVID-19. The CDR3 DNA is TGTGCCAGCAGCGATTGGGACAGCCGCTCTGGAAACACCATATATTTT. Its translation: CASSDWDSRSGNTIYF.